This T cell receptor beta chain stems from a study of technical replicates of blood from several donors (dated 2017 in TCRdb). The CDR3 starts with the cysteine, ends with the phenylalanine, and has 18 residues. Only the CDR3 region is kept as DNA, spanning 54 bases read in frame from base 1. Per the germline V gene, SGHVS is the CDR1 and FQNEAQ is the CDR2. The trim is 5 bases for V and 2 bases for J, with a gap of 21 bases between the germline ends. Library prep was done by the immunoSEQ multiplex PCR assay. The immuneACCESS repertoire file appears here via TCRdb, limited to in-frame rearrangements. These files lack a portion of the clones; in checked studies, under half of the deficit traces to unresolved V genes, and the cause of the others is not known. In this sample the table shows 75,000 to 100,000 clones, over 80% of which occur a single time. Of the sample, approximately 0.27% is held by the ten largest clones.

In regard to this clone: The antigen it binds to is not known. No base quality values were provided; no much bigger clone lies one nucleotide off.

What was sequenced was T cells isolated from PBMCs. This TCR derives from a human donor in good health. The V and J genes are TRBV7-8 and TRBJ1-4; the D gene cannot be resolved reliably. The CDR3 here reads CASSKQEGGWRTNEKLFF. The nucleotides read TGTGCCAGCAGCAAACAAGAAGGAGGGTGGCGGACTAATGAAAAACTGTTTTTT.